This T cell receptor (beta chain) was obtained from a study of T cell responses to AZD1222 COVID-19 vaccine. Study findings and constraints: There were repertoire samples only from the period after the peak T cell response.

Details on this clone: Its antigen remains unknown.

The germline V gene has CDR1 SQVTM and CDR2 ANQGSEA. The V end was cut by 2 bases, the J end by 2 bases, with 9 bases between. CDR3 length: 13 residues. Only in-frame clones appear in the TCRdb table, and some are missing; sequencing was by immunoSEQ multiplex PCR. The sample lists under 150,000 clones, approximately 85% occurring once. The chain recombines TRBV29-1 with TRBJ1-2, with D perhaps TRBD1 (5 bases). This receptor was taken from an adult who received the MenACWY meningococcal vaccine as a control. Material: peripheral blood, obtained 28 days after the second dose of the MenACWY control vaccine. This CDR3 reads CSVEPRGNYGYTF. In DNA, the CDR3 is TGCAGCGTTGAACCTCGGGGGAACTATGGCTACACCTTC.